The next 10 T cell receptor beta chains were all read from a single sample in a study of blood T cells in healthy people across ages. For the second PCR, which ran for about 6 to 11 cycles, a sample-barcoded 5' primer and a J-beta primer mix were used. TCRdb itself ran the 5' RACE reads through MiXCR, one entry per CDR3 protein. Of 750,000 or so distinct CDR3 sequences listed, around 25% are singletons. The same specimen was also included in a second study, on T cells of mothers and their children.

Material for sequencing was blood. The receptor set was obtained from a boy between 10 and 17 years old in good health.

The J gene is TRBJ1-2, the V gene TRBV4-3, with 8 bases identical to TRBD1. The junction had 7 bases not matched to a gene; V was cut back by 3 bases and J by 4 bases. Germline CDR1 LGHNA, CDR2 YSLEER. The CDR3 totals 15 residues. CDR3: CASSQDTGGSYGYTF. The CDR3 region has the DNA TGCGCCAGCAGCCAGGATACAGGGGGTAGCTATGGCTACACCTTC.

The sample holds a few counts of this clonotype. V is TRBV6-2 or TRBV6-3 and J is TRBJ2-7, with 9 bases fitting TRBD2. Germline V CDR1 and CDR2: MNHEY, SVGEGT. The CDR3 spans 15 residues. Losses at the gene ends were 2 bases for V and 5 bases for J; bases not matched to a gene: 7. The DNA for the CDR3 is TGTGCCAGCAGTTACCAGGGACTAGCTTCGGACGAGCAGTACTTC. This codes for CASSYQGLASDEQYF.

A few counts support this clonotype. This rearrangement joins TRBV4-3 to TRBJ2-7; D is possibly TRBD1 or TRBD2 (5 bases each). Germline V lookup: CDR1 LGHNA, CDR2 YSLEER. The V and J ends lost 0 bases and 3 bases respectively, with 9 bases between them. The CDR3 contains 14 residues. CDR3 amino acids: CASSQDRGDYEQYF. CDR3 bases: TGCGCCAGCAGCCAAGATCGAGGGGACTACGAGCAGTACTTC.

This clonotype was detected once. The chain joins TRBV20-1 to TRBJ2-7; 7 bases fit TRBD1. CDR3 size: 15 residues. Per germline, CDR1 DFQATT and CDR2 SNEGSKA (reference sequence). V gave up 1 base and J gave up 0 bases; unmatched junction bases: 6. For the CDR3, the DNA is TGCAGTGCTAGAGCGCGCCGGGACAGCTCCTACGAGCAGTACTTC. Encoded protein: CSARARRDSSYEQYF.

A single count supports this clonotype. The V gene is TRBV2, the J gene TRBJ2-1; 9 nucleotides line up with TRBD2. CDR1 SNHLY and CDR2 FYNNEI come from the germline V gene. The J segment lost 2 bases and the V segment lost 3 bases, leaving 8 bases of the junction unmatched. The CDR3 is 17 amino acids. The CDR3 sequence: CASSDIPSGKAYNEQFF. CDR3 nucleotide sequence: TGTGCCAGCAGTGATATCCCTAGCGGGAAGGCCTACAATGAGCAGTTCTTC.

The genes are TRBV7-9 and TRBJ1-5, with 7 nucleotides matching TRBD1. Germline V lookup: CDR1 SEHNR, CDR2 FQNEAQ (reference sequence). This CDR3 contains 19 residues. The J segment lost 3 bases and the V segment lost 1 base, leaving 15 bases of the junction unmatched. CDR3 residues: CASSLGGTDITVINQPQHF. DNA of the CDR3: TGTGCCAGCAGCTTAGGGGGGACAGATATAACGGTCATCAATCAGCCCCAGCATTTT.

This chain links TRBV20-1 with TRBJ1-4; D gene uncertain. CDR3 length: 14 residues. Per the germline V gene, CDR1 is DFQATT and CDR2 is SNEGSKA (reference sequence). The germline V and J ends were trimmed by 2 bases and 7 bases, with 14 bases remaining between them. CDR3 protein: CSARQSRDSEKLFF. The CDR3 bases are TGCAGTGCTAGACAATCTAGGGATTCTGAAAAACTGTTTTTT.

This chain joins TRBV7-2 and TRBJ2-3; tentative D call: TRBD1 (5 bases). CDR1 is SGHTA, CDR2 FQGNSA, per germline. V was cut by 2 bases and J by 3 bases, with 15 bases left in between. The CDR3 loop spans 16 amino acids. The CDR3 sequence: CASSLMVTQGTDTQYF. CDR3 coding DNA: TGTGCCAGCAGCTTAATGGTTACCCAGGGTACAGATACGCAGTATTTT.

This clonotype has more than one count but fewer than ten. The chain uses TRBV6-5 and TRBJ2-5; no reliable D call. The germline V gene has CDR1 MNHEY and CDR2 SVGAGI. Trimming shortened V by 7 bases and J by 3 bases, and 12 bases separated the two germline ends. CDR3 length equals 13 residues. The CDR3 loop reads CASMGRQKETQYF. The CDR3 DNA reads TGTGCCAGCATGGGCCGACAAAAAGAGACCCAGTACTTC.

The chain joins TRBV11-1 to TRBJ2-3, with 12 nucleotides matching TRBD1. CDR1 is SGHAT, CDR2 FQDESV, per germline (reference sequence). The CDR3 covers 22 residues. V shed 6 bases, J shed 6 bases, and the junction held 28 bases outside the gene matches. The CDR3 region is CASSTDTLGQGASGGPPDTQYF. CDR3 nucleotides: TGTGCCAGCAGTACGGACACATTGGGACAGGGGGCCAGCGGGGGACCCCCGGATACGCAGTATTTT.